Sequencing of this T cell receptor beta chain was carried out in a study of cytomegalovirus exposure and HLA in healthy donors. Study-wide results and caveats: Rare TCR sequences dominated, though some public TCRs recurred in many donors.

PCR used 60 Vbeta primers and 13 Jbeta primers. Profiling relied on immunoSEQ multiplex PCR, and the TCRdb table lists in-frame clones only, not all of them. The table lists some 120,000 clones, 80% of them singletons. CDR3 length: 15 residues. Trimming took off 0 bases at V and 2 bases at J, with 11 bases between the two ends. The germline V gene has CDR1 SGHRS and CDR2 YFSETQ. As to this clone: Its target is unknown.

The TCR comes from a man aged 25-40 years in good health and CMV-seronegative. Specimen: PBMCs. V usage is TRBV5-1 and J usage is TRBJ1-2; unclear D gene. The CDR3 DNA follows: TGCGCCAGCAGCTTGGATATCGGGAAAAACTATGGCTACACCTTC. This encodes CASSLDIGKNYGYTF.